The rows below give T cell receptor beta chains drawn from one sample of a study of cytomegalovirus exposure and HLA in healthy donors. Assay used: immunoSEQ multiplex PCR; TCRdb lists only in-frame clones, some missing. The sample shows around 210,000 clones, approximately 78% of them seen only once. What was sequenced was PBMCs. All receptors derive from a boy under 18 in good health and CMV-seronegative. The CDR3 runs from the conserved cysteine through the conserved F or W. The D gene is left open where the match is weak. Clone size appears in some rows only: once, few, many, or a class for an expanded clone.

>14|-|-|TRBV18|TRBJ1-1
TGTGCCAGCTCACCTTTTCAAATGAACACTGAAGCTTTCTTT
CASSPFQMNTEAFF
>11|few|-|TRBV30|TRBJ1-3
TGTGCCTGGAGTCCAGGGTCCCGATCCTTTTTT
CAWSPGSRSFF
>15|-|-|TRBV7-8|TRBJ1-5
TGTGCCAGCAGCTTAGCGCGGGCAGCTGGTCAGCCCCAGCATTTT
CASSLARAAGQPQHF
>16|-|TRBD1|TRBV7-8|TRBJ2-2
TGTGCCAGCAGCCCAGTCCGGGACAGGGTAACCGGGGAGCTGTTTTTT
CASSPVRDRVTGELFF
>18|-|-|TRBV5-1|TRBJ1-2
TGCGCCAGCAGCTTGGTTTACGTCGGGGTCGTTAAATGGCGTGGCTACACCTTC
CASSLVYVGVVKWRGYTF
>15|-|-|TRBV14|TRBJ2-5
TGTGCCAGCAGCCAAGGACAGAACCTGCAAGAGACCCAGTACTTC
CASSQGQNLQETQYF
>15|-|-|TRBV21-1|TRBJ1-2
TGTGCCAGCAGCAACCGGGACAGGGGTGGCTATGGCTACACCTTC
CASSNRDRGGYGYTF
>15|-|TRBD2|TRBV6-6|TRBJ2-3
TGTGCCAGCAGCCGGACTAGCGGGGGCACAGATACGCAGTATTTT
CASSRTSGGTDTQYF
>19|-|TRBD2|TRBV7-6|TRBJ2-2
TGTGCCAGCAGCGGGTGGTGGTTTGATAGCGGGGGGGCGGCCGGGGAGCTGTTTTTT
CASSGWWFDSGGAAGELFF
>14|-|TRBD1|TRBV5-1|TRBJ1-1
TGCGCCAGCAGCCTAACGACAGGGAAAAATGAAGCTTTCTTT
CASSLTTGKNEAFF
>15|-|-|TRBV6-5|TRBJ2-7
TGTGCCAGCAGTTACTCGCCAGGGGTAAACTACGAGCAGTACTTC
CASSYSPGVNYEQYF
>11|-|-|TRBV29-1|TRBJ1-1
TGCAGCTCCCGGGTGAACACTGAAGCTTTCTTT
CSSRVNTEAFF
>15|-|-|TRBV27|TRBJ1-2
TGTGCCAGCAGCCCCAATTCGGGGTTGGGCTATGGCTACACCTTC
CASSPNSGLGYGYTF